This T cell receptor beta chain stems from a study of shared clonotypes between healthy human individuals. Germline CDR1 is MNHNS and CDR2 is SASEGT. This CDR3 region has 15 residues. V gave up 3 bases and J gave up 4 bases; unmatched junction bases: 4. The sample holds a few counts of this clone. Its target is not known. Using immunoSEQ multiplex PCR, the repertoire was profiled, and TCRdb retains in-frame clones only, with some absent. The sample records approximately 110,000 clones, around 64% being singletons. Whole-study findings and limits: The naive CD4 repertoires of several donors were compared, and roughly 5% of clonotypes were shared. Donor scarcity curtailed the genetic and exposure-history diversity represented herein.

This clonotype originated in a woman aged 30 to 39 in good health. The specimen sequenced was memory CD8+ T cells sorted from blood. As for subset: CD45RO+ cells pooled with CCR7-negative TemRA cells. This chain links TRBV6-1 with TRBJ2-3, with 10 bases matching TRBD2. The CDR3 protein is CASSDSSGSPDTQYF. DNA of the CDR3: TGTGCCAGCAGTGATTCTAGCGGGAGCCCAGATACGCAGTATTTT.